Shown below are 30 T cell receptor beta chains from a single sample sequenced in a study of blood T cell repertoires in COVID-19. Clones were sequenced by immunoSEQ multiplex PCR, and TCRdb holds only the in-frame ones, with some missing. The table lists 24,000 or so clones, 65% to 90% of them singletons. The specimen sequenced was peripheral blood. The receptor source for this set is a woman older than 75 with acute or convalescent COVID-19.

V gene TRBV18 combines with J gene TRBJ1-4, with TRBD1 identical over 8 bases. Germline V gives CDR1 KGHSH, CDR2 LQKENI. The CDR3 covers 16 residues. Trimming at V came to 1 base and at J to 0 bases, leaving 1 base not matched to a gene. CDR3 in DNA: TGTGCCAGCTCACCACGACAGGGGTCAACTAATGAAAAACTGTTTTTT. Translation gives CASSPRQGSTNEKLFF.

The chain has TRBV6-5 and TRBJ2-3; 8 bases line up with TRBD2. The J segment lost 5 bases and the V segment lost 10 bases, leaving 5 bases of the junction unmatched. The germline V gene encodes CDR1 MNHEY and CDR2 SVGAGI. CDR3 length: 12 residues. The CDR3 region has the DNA TGTGCCACCTCGGGGGGGAAAGATACGCAGTATTTT. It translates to CATSGGKDTQYF.

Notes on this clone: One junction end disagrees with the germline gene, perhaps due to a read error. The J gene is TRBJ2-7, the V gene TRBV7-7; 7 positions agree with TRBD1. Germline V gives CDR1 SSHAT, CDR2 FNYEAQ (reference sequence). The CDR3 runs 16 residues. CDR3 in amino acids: CASSSIRTGRLDEQYF. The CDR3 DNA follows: TGTGCTAGCAGCTCGATAAGGACAGGTCGCCTGGACGAGCAGTACTTC.

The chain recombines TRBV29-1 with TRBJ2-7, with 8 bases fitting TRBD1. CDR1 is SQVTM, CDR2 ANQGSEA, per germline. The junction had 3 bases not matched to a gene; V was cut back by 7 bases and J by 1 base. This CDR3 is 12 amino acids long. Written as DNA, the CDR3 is TGCAGCGGCCGGGACAGGTCCTACGAGCAGTACTTC. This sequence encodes CSGRDRSYEQYF.

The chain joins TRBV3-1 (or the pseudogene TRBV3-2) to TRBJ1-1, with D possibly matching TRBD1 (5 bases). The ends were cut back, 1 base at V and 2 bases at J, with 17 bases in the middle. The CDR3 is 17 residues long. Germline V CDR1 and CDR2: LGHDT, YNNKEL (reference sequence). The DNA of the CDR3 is TGTGCCAGCAGCCAAGCGGGAGGGGATCGGGGAAACACTGAAGCTTTCTTT. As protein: CASSQAGGDRGNTEAFF.

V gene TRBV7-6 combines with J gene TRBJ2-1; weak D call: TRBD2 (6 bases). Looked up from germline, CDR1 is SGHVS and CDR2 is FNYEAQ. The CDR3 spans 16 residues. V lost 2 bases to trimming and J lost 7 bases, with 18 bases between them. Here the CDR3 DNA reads TGTGCCAGCAGCTTACCACCGGGAGAATCACGTAATGAGCAGTTCTTC. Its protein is CASSLPPGESRNEQFF. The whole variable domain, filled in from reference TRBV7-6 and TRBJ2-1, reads GAGVSQSPRYKVTKRGQDVALRCDPISGHVSLYWYRQALGQGPEFLTYFNYEAQQDKSGLPNDRFSAERPEGSISTLTIQRTEQRDSAMYRCASSLPPGESRNEQFFGPGTRLTVL.

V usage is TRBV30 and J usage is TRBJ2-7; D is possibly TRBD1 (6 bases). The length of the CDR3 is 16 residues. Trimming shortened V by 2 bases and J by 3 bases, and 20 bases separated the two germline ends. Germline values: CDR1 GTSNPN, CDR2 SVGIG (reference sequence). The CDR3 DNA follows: TGTGCCTGGAGTCCTCGTCCCGGGACAAAGAACTACGAGCAGTACTTC. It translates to CAWSPRPGTKNYEQYF.

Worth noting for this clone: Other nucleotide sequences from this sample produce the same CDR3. For the CDR3, the DNA is TGTGCCAGCTCACCTGACAGGGGCCTCCAGCCCCAGCATTTT. Its protein is CASSPDRGLQPQHF. The chain links TRBV18 to TRBJ1-5, with TRBD1 identical over 8 bases. Trimming took 3 bases from V and 7 from J; bases not matched to a gene: 5. There are 14 residues in the CDR3. Germline CDR1 reads KGHSH; CDR2 reads LQKENI.

Here the CDR3 reads CASSLGTGTEAFF. CDR3 nucleotides: TGTGCCAGCAGCTTGGGGACAGGCACTGAAGCTTTCTTT. V and J are TRBV5-5 and TRBJ1-1; 7 bases are a match to TRBD1. V lost 0 bases and J lost 4; bases outside the gene matches: 0. Looked up from germline, CDR1 is SGHKS and CDR2 is YYEKEE (reference sequence). The CDR3 has 13 residues.

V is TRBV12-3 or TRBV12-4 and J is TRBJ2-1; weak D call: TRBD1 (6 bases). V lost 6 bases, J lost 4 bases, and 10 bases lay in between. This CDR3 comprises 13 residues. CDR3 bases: TGTGCCAGCAGACCGGACAGTTACAATGAGCAGTTCTTC. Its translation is CASRPDSYNEQFF.

The CDR3 region has the DNA TGTGCCAGCTCACCTACAAACCTATGGAGTGGTGCTTTCTTT. It translates to CASSPTNLWSGAFF. This chain uses TRBV18 with TRBJ1-1, with no clear D. The CDR3 covers 14 residues. The V gene lost 3 bases and the J gene lost 11 bases, with 19 bases spanning the gap. Looked up from germline, CDR1 is KGHSH and CDR2 is LQKENI.

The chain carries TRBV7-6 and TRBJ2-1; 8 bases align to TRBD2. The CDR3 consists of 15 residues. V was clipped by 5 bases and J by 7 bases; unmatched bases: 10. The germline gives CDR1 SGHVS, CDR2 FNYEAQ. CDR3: CASSPGGPLRNEQFF. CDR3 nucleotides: TGTGCCAGCAGCCCGGGGGGGCCCCTAAGAAATGAGCAGTTCTTC.

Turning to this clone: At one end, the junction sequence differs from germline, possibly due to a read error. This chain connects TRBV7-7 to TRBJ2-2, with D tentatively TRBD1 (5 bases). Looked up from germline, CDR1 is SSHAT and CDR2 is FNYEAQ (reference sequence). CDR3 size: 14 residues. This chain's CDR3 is CASSLTGNTGELFF. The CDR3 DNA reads TGTGCTAGCAGCTTAACAGGGAACACCGGGGAGCTGTTTTTT.

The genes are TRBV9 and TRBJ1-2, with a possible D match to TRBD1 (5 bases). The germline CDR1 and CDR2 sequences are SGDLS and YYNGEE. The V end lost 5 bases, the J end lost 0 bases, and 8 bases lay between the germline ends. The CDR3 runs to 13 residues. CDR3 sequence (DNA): TGTGCCAGCAGAGGGGCCTCTAACTATGGCTACACCTTC. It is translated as CASRGASNYGYTF.

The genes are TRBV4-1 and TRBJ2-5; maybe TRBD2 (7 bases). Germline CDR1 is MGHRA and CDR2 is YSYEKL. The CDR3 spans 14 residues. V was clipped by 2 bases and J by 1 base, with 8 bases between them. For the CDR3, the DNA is TGCGCCAGCAGCCAACGGGGGGCCCAAGAGACCCAGTACTTC. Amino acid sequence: CASSQRGAQETQYF.

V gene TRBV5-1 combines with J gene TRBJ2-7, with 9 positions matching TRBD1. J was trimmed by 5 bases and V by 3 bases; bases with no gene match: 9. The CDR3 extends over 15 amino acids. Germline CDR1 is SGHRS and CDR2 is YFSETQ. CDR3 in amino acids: CASSSTGGAFNEQYF. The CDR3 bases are TGCGCCAGCAGCTCTACAGGGGGCGCTTTTAACGAGCAGTACTTC.

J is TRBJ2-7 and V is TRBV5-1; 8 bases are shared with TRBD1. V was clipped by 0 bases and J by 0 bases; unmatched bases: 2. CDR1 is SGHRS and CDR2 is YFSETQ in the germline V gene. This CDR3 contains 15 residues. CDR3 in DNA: TGCGCCAGCAGCTTGGCAGGGGGCTACTCCTACGAGCAGTACTTC. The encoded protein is CASSLAGGYSYEQYF.

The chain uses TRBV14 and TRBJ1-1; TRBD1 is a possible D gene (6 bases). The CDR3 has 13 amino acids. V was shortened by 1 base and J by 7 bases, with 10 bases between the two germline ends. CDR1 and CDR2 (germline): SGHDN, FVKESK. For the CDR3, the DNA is TGTGCCAGCAGCCAAGGAGGACAGATTGAAGCTTTCTTT. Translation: CASSQGGQIEAFF.

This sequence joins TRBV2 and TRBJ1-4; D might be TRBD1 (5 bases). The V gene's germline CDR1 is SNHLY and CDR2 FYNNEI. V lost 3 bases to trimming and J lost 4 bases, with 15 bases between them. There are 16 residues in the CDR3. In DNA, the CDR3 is TGTGCCAGCAGTGATCCCCAGACAGCAGTTAATGAAAAACTGTTTTTT. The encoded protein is CASSDPQTAVNEKLFF.

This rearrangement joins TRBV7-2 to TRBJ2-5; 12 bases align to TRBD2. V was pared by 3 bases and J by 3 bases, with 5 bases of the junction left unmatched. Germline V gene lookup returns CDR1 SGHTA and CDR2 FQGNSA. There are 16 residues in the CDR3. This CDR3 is CASSFGGLAGKETQYF. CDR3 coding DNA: TGTGCCAGCAGCTTCGGCGGACTAGCGGGAAAAGAGACCCAGTACTTC.

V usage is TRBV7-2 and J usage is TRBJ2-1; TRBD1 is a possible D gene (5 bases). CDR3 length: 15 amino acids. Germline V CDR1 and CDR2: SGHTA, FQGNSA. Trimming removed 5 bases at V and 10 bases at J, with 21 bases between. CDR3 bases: TGTGCCAGCAGCCCCCGATCTGCACAGAAGGGGGAGCAGTTCTTC. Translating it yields CASSPRSAQKGEQFF.

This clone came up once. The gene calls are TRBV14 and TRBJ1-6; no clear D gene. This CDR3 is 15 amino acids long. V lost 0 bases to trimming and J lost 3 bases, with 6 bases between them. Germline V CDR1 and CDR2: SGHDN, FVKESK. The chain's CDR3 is CASSQDAGYNSPLHF. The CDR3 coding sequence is TGTGCCAGCAGCCAAGATGCGGGCTATAATTCACCCCTCCACTTT.

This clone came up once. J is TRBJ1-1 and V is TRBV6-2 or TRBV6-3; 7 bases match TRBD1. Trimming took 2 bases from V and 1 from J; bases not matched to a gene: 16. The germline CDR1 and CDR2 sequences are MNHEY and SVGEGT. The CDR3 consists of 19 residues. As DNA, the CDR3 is TGTGCCAGCAGTTACCCTAGGCTGTCAGGGGGTATAAGGAACACTGAAGCTTTCTTT. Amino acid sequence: CASSYPRLSGGIRNTEAFF.

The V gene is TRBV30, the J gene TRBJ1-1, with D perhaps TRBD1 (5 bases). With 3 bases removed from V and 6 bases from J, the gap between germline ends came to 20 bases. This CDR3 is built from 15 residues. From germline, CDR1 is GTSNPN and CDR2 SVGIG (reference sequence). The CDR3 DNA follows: TGTGCCTGGAGAAAAAAAGGCTCCTGGGGCGCTGAAGCTTTCTTT. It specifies CAWRKKGSWGAEAFF.

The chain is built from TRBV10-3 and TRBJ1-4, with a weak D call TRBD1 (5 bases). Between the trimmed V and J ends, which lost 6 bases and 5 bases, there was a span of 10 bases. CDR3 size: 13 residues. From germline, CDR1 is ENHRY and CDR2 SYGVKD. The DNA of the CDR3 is TGTGCCATCAGGGGGGGGGAGAATGAAAAACTGTTTTTT. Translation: CAIRGGENEKLFF.

CDR3 loop: CASSPQNTGELFF. The CDR3, as DNA: TGTGCCAGCAGTCCCCAGAACACCGGGGAGCTGTTTTTT. The rearrangement joins TRBV12-3 or TRBV12-4 to TRBJ2-2; the D is unclear. Deletions cut 5 bases from V and 1 base from J, with 5 bases between. The CDR3 is 13 amino acids.

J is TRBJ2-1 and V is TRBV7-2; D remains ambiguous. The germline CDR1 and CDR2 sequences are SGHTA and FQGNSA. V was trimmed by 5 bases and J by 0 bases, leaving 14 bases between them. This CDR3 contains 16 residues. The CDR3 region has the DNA TGTGCCAGCAGCCGGGTTAAAGCGAGCTCCTACAATGAGCAGTTCTTC. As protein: CASSRVKASSYNEQFF.

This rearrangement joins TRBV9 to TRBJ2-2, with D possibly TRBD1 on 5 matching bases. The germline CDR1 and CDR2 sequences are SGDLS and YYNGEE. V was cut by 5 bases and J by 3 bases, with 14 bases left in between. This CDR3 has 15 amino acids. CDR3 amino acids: CASRNTDTYTGELFF. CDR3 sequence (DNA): TGTGCCAGCAGAAACACGGACACTTACACCGGGGAGCTGTTTTTT.

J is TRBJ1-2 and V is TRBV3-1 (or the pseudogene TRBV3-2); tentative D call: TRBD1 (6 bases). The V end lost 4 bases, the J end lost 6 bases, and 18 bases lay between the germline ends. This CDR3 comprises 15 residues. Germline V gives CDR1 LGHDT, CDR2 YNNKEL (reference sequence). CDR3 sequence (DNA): TGTGCCAGCAGCCTCCGACAGGTCGGGGGGAATGGCTACACCTTC. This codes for CASSLRQVGGNGYTF.

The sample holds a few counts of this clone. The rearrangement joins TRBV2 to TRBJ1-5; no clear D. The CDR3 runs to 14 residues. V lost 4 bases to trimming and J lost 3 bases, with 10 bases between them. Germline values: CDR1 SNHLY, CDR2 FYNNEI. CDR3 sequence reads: CASSVRTVNQPQHF. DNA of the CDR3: TGTGCCAGCAGTGTCCGCACAGTCAATCAGCCCCAGCATTTT.